Sequencing of this TCR beta chain was carried out in a study of cytomegalovirus exposure and HLA in healthy donors. Regarding the study as a whole: Across donors, presence/absence analyses took sequencing depth to be roughly uniform. Among the most significant clusters, several appeared linked to common viral pathogens in a later analysis.

Comments on this clone: Its antigen is unknown. A junction boundary mismatches the germline segment, possibly from a read error.

Researchers ran the PCR with 60 Vbeta and 13 Jbeta primers. Measured with immunoSEQ multiplex PCR; TCRdb has only the in-frame clones, and not every one. The sample includes roughly 120,000 clones, roughly 9% seen only once; the top ten take 3%. Germline V gene lookup returns CDR1 SSHAT and CDR2 FNYEAQ (reference sequence). CDR3 length: 14 residues. The sequence was collected from a man aged 25 to 45 in good health and CMV-seronegative. The sequencing sample was made of PBMCs. The chain joins TRBV7-7 to TRBJ2-2; D perhaps matches TRBD2 (6 bases). CDR3 nucleotide sequence: TGTGCTAGCAGCTCTTTTCGGGGGACCGGGGAGCTGTTTTTT. This translates into CASSSFRGTGELFF.